What follows describes a single T cell receptor beta chain. The sample is drawn from a study of blood T cell repertoires in COVID-19. Whole-study context: The cDNA or gDNA used as material had been derived from T cells, B-cell-depleted T cells, or PBMCs.

Germline V gene lookup returns CDR1 SGHAT and CDR2 FQNNGV. The CDR3 length is 11 residues. Between the trimmed V and J ends, which lost 1 base and 8 bases, there was a span of 3 bases. Measured with immunoSEQ multiplex PCR; TCRdb has only the in-frame clones, and not every one. Of 150,000 or so clones listed, 70% to 85% are singletons. The chain uses TRBV11-2 and TRBJ1-5; D remains unclear. Material for sequencing was peripheral blood. This TCR was recovered from a woman aged 45-65 years in a cohort sampled during active or convalescent COVID-19. Here the CDR3 DNA reads TGTGCCAGCAGCTTAGCGGAGCCCCAGCATTTT. Amino acid sequence: CASSLAEPQHF.